Listed here is a single TCR beta chain. No cognate antigen has been identified for it. Qualities for individual bases were not recorded, and no much larger clone is one base off. The entry originates in a study of blood T cell repertoires in COVID-19 (dated by TCRdb to 2019 to 2021). The study in broad terms: Collaborator samples came from the United States, Italy and Spain and covered acute and convalescent phases of COVID-19. The material from the prospective study consisted of cDNA or gDNA derived from T cells, B-cell-depleted T cells, or PBMCs. Deeply sampled blood TCRbeta repertoires from subjects exposed to, actively infected with, or recovered from COVID-19 were included in the dataset. The repertoires were made available in a free public database intended to serve as a resource for research on the immune response to SARS-CoV-2. Samples were obtained from the ongoing ImmuneRACE study (first 160 participants) and from over 1,000 subjects provided by 6 global collaborators. Nearly every sample came with metadata listing a de-identified subject ID, COVID-19 status, age in years and sex. Where available, HLA class I and class II types were obtained from metadata supplied by the sample provider rather than from assay-based typing. Overall study results and their limits: How much clinical and demographic metadata was included differed by source and by participant, and the metadata was provided uncurated.

TCRbeta CDR3 regions were amplified from genomic DNA using the immunoSEQ Assay, a bias-controlled multiplex PCR. As for the authors' bioinformatics: The number of nucleated cells in each sample was estimated by amplification of reference gene primers within the assay. To quantify the absolute abundance of each unique TCRbeta CDR3 rearrangement, sequence reads were collapsed and filtered. For each sample, productive Simpson clonality was calculated as the square root of Simpson's diversity index over productive rearrangements. Entries here come from immuneACCESS through TCRdb and include only in-frame sequences with V and J called. Some clones fail to appear in such tables; in the studies checked, an unresolved V gene covers under half of the shortfall, and the cause of the remainder is unknown. Clonal size and the V and J genes are those of that table, whereas D and trimming came from the DNA. For this sample the table gives 40,000 to 50,000 clones, of which 86% were detected only once. The top ten clonotypes cover more than 50% of the sample.

Collaborating institutions collected whole blood in K2EDTA tubes following their own protocols. For TCRbeta analysis, collaborators shipped samples in one of three forms: frozen whole blood, isolated PBMCs, or DNA extracted from either of those sample types. The germline V gene (reference sequence) supplies CDR1 LNHDA and CDR2 SQIVND. The CDR3 has 14 amino acids, counting the end cysteine and phenylalanine. The retained sequence is limited to the CDR3, 42 bases, with the frame set at the first base. Between the V and J ends, shortened by 4 bases and 6 bases respectively, the junction contains 10 bases.

The sequencing sample was made of peripheral blood. Here the chain combines TRBV19 and TRBJ1-6, and possibly TRBD1, on 5 matching bases. This receptor was identified in a man aged 65-85 years with acute or convalescent COVID-19. The CDR3 protein is CASSTPGFNSPLHF. The DNA sequence is TGTGCCAGTAGTACTCCAGGGTTTAATTCACCCCTCCACTTT.